The TCR beta chain under discussion was sequenced for a study of blood T cell repertoires in COVID-19. About the study: Spain, Italy and the United States supplied samples that represented acute and convalescent COVID-19. From T cells, B-cell-depleted T cells, or PBMCs came the material, which was cDNA or gDNA.

There are 16 residues in the CDR3. Germline loops: CDR1 SGHAT, CDR2 FQNNGV. V trimming: 2 bases; J trimming: 5 bases; junction bases outside the gene matches: 7. Per the study methods: Amplification of reference gene primers provided the estimated nucleated cell counts. Data came from immunoSEQ multiplex PCR; TCRdb stores just in-frame clones and leaves some out. V, J and clone size are those of that table, while D and trimming were read from the DNA. The table shows fewer than 250,000 clones, with about four fifths occurring only once. The receptor was isolated from a woman in her thirties or forties with active or convalescent COVID-19. Sequencing was done on a sample of peripheral blood. The genes are TRBV11-2 and TRBJ2-1, with 9 nucleotides matching TRBD2. DNA of the CDR3: TGTGCCAGCAGCTTACACCTAGCGGGACTCAACAATGAGCAGTTCTTC. The encoded protein is CASSLHLAGLNNEQFF.